Only a few counts were recorded for the clone carrying this T cell receptor (beta chain). The sample originates from a study of T cells in Graves' hyperthyroidism and ophthalmopathy. From germline, CDR1 is LNHDA and CDR2 SQIVND (reference sequence). The CDR3 totals 13 residues. V shed 5 bases and J shed 8 bases, with 12 bases lying between them. Template material for amplifying TCR beta CDR3 regions consisted of RNA transcripts. A set of HTBI primers served as the primers for a first-round RT-PCR of the TCR CDR3. One entry per CDR3 protein results from TCRdb running MiXCR on the multiplex PCR reads. The sample has 550,000 to 800,000 distinct CDR3 sequences, roughly 17% seen once. Graves' hyperthyroidism is called stable when ophthalmopathy does not progress within 18 months. Not enrolled were patients with uncontrolled infection, other autoimmune disease, pregnancy or lactation. The study based diagnoses on clinical symptoms, serum thyroxine and TRAb, thyroid ultrasound and orbital computed tomography.

The rearrangement uses TRBV19 and TRBJ1-4, with D possibly TRBD1 on 5 matching bases. Sequencing input: blood. The sequence came from a man aged 45 to 65 with Graves' hyperthyroidism. CDR3 loop: CASSGGSWEKLFF. The CDR3 bases are TGTGCCAGTAGTGGGGGATCTTGGGAAAAACTGTTTTTT.